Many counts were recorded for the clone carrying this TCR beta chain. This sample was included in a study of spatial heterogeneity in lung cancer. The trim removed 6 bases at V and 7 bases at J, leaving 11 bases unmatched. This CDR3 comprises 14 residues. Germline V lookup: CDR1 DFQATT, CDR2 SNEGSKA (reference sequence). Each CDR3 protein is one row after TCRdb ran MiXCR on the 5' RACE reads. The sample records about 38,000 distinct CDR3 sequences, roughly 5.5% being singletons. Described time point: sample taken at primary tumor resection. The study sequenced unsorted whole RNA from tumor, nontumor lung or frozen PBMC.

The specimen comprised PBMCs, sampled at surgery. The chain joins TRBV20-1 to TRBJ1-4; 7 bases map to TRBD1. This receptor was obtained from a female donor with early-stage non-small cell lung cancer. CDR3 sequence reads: CSADPTGNGEKLFF. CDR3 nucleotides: TGCAGTGCCGACCCGACAGGGAATGGTGAAAAACTGTTTTTT.